This T cell receptor (beta chain) came from a study of T cell changes during pregnancy in multiple sclerosis. Method: immunoSEQ multiplex PCR; TCRdb's copy keeps in-frame clones and lacks some. The sample records fewer than 85,000 clones, roughly 90% being singletons. Trimming cost V 10 bases and J 4 bases, with 16 bases left between them. CDR3 size: 14 residues. The germline V gene has CDR1 MNHEY and CDR2 SVGAGI. The receptor's source is a female donor with multiple sclerosis, enrolled in a pregnancy study. The material was peripheral blood, obtained in the second trimester of pregnancy. The chain recombines TRBV6-5 with TRBJ1-4; D might be TRBD1 (6 bases). CDR3 nucleotides: TGTGCCACCCGGAGCGGACAGCTTAATGAAAAACTGTTTTTT. Translating it yields CATRSGQLNEKLFF.